Listed below are T cell receptor beta chains from one sample, sequenced in a study of blood T cell repertoires in COVID-19. Libraries were prepared by immunoSEQ multiplex PCR; TCRdb keeps only in-frame clonotypes and omits some of them. The table includes under 70,000 clones, 90% to 95% detected once. Source material: peripheral blood. These receptors were taken from a woman aged 60-70 years with active or convalescent COVID-19. The CDR3 runs from the conserved cysteine through the conserved F or W. Fields, in order: J gene, V gene, clone size, D gene, CDR3 protein, CDR3 DNA. The D gene is left open where the match is weak. Clone size is shown for a subset of rows, as once, few, many or a class of expanded clone.

>TRBJ2-7|TRBV24-1|.|.
CATSDPGRAYEQYF
TGTGCCACCAGTGATCCGGGTAGAGCCTACGAGCAGTACTTC
>TRBJ1-3|TRBV18|.|.
CASSPGKYSGNTIYF
TGTGCCAGCTCACCTGGCAAGTACTCTGGAAACACCATATATTTT
>TRBJ2-6|TRBV7-3|.|TRBD1
CASSRTGAGANVLTF
TGTGCCAGCAGCCGCACAGGGGCTGGGGCCAACGTCCTGACTTTC
>TRBJ2-3|TRBV6-6|.|.
CASTSRDTQYF
TGTGCCAGCACCAGTCGAGATACGCAGTATTTT
>TRBJ1-1|TRBV4-3|.|.
CASSQDLGKGAFF
TGCGCCAGCAGCCAAGACCTGGGCAAAGGAGCTTTCTTT
>TRBJ2-3|TRBV24-1|.|.
CATSDWAGSSDTQYF
TGTGCCACCAGTGATTGGGCGGGATCGTCAGATACGCAGTATTTT
>TRBJ1-2|TRBV7-8|.|TRBD1
CASSFTGGDGYTF
TGTGCCAGCAGCTTCACAGGGGGCGACGGCTACACCTTC
>TRBJ2-1|TRBV12-5|.|.
CASGLGSGDYNEQFF
TGTGCTAGTGGTTTGGGGTCGGGGGACTACAATGAGCAGTTCTTC
>TRBJ2-3|TRBV28|.|TRBD2
CASSFPPLAGGIDTQYF
TGTGCCAGCAGTTTCCCGCCCCTAGCGGGAGGTATAGATACGCAGTATTTT
>TRBJ2-2|TRBV6-2/TRBV6-3|.|.
CASSYSTGNTGELFF
TGTGCCAGCAGTTACTCGACTGGGAACACCGGGGAGCTGTTTTTT
>TRBJ2-3|TRBV7-8|.|.
CASSPRQNGATDTQYF
TGTGCCAGCAGCCCCCGACAGAACGGTGCAACAGATACGCAGTATTTT
>TRBJ2-3|TRBV18|.|TRBD2
CASSPLPSGAASTDTQYF
TGTGCCAGCTCACCACTCCCTAGCGGGGCCGCTAGCACAGATACGCAGTATTTT
>TRBJ2-7|TRBV4-3|.|.
CASSRAGRGEYEQYF
TGCGCCAGCAGCCGGGCTGGGAGGGGGGAGTACGAGCAGTACTTC
>TRBJ2-1|TRBV12-5|once|TRBD2
CASGAWTSNYNEQFF
TGTGCTAGTGGTGCTTGGACTAGCAACTACAATGAGCAGTTCTTC
>TRBJ1-2|TRBV12-5|.|TRBD1
CASGIDREGYTF
TGTGCTAGTGGCATCGACAGGGAGGGCTACACCTTC
>TRBJ2-1|TRBV7-2|.|.
CASSPTRQVRNNEQFF
TGTGCCAGCAGCCCCACACGACAGGTGCGCAACAATGAGCAGTTCTTC
>TRBJ2-7|TRBV27|.|.
CASSSGAYEQYF
TGTGCCAGCAGTTCCGGGGCCTACGAGCAGTACTTC
>TRBJ1-1|TRBV12-5|.|.
CASGLQPSGAFF
TGTGCTAGTGGTTTGCAGCCTTCGGGAGCTTTCTTT
>TRBJ2-1|TRBV7-3|once|TRBD2
CASSPGTSVYNEQFF
TGTGCCAGCAGCCCAGGGACTAGCGTTTACAATGAGCAGTTCTTC
>TRBJ1-4|TRBV5-1|.|TRBD1
CASSSRTGQTNEKLFF
TGCGCCAGCAGCAGCAGGACAGGGCAGACTAATGAAAAACTGTTTTTT
>TRBJ1-5|TRBV19|.|TRBD1
CASRDRGNQPQHF
TGTGCCAGCCGGGACAGGGGCAATCAGCCCCAGCATTTT
>TRBJ2-2|TRBV9|.|.
CASSVLLSGSTGELFF
TGTGCCAGCAGCGTACTCCTCTCAGGGTCCACCGGGGAGCTGTTTTTT
>TRBJ2-3|TRBV7-6|.|TRBD2
CASSLAGGSDTQYF
TGTGCCAGCAGCTTAGCGGGAGGGTCAGATACGCAGTATTTT
>TRBJ1-3|TRBV6-2/TRBV6-3|.|.
CASSWDTSGNTIYF
TGTGCCAGCAGCTGGGACACCTCTGGAAACACCATATATTTT
>TRBJ1-2|TRBV19|.|.
CASSIRQEKLNYGYTF
TGTGCCAGTAGTATCCGACAGGAAAAATTAAACTATGGCTACACCTTC
>TRBJ1-6|TRBV6-4|.|TRBD1
CASRAGQVDNSPLHF
TGTGCCAGCAGGGCCGGACAGGTGGATAATTCACCCCTCCACTTT
>TRBJ1-2|TRBV15|.|.
CATSRDQPSYGYTF
TGTGCCACCAGCAGAGATCAACCGAGCTATGGCTACACCTTC
>TRBJ1-2|TRBV28|.|TRBD1
CASSSFETGWYGYTF
TGTGCCAGCAGTTCTTTCGAGACAGGGTGGTATGGCTACACCTTC
>TRBJ1-2|TRBV6-1|.|.
CASSEAHQSTYGYTF
TGTGCCAGCAGTGAAGCGCACCAGTCAACCTATGGCTACACCTTC
>TRBJ1-5|TRBV28|.|.
CASSLSQQPQHF
TGTGCCAGCAGTTTATCCCAGCAGCCCCAGCATTTT
>TRBJ2-7|TRBV28|.|TRBD2
CASRSFSGSYEQYF
TGTGCCAGCAGGTCTTTTAGCGGGAGTTACGAGCAGTACTTC
>TRBJ1-1|TRBV27|.|TRBD1
CASSLSTGKGVAFF
TGTGCCAGCAGTTTATCGACAGGGAAAGGGGTAGCTTTCTTT
>TRBJ1-1|TRBV5-4|.|TRBD1
CASSLGQGINTEAFF
TGTGCCAGCAGCTTGGGACAGGGGATAAACACTGAAGCTTTCTTT
>TRBJ2-3|TRBV15|.|TRBD2
CATSETGTSGRTDTQYF
TGTGCCACCAGTGAGACCGGGACTAGCGGGAGGACAGATACGCAGTATTTT
>TRBJ1-4|TRBV29-1|.|.
CSVNGGALGEKLFF
TGCAGCGTTAACGGTGGGGCTCTCGGAGAAAAACTGTTTTTT